This is a list of T cell receptor beta chains from one sample in a study of T cells in Graves' hyperthyroidism and ophthalmopathy. Via MiXCR, TCRdb re-called the multiplex PCR reads, giving one row per CDR3 protein. The repertoire holds about 690,000 distinct CDR3 sequences, with around 16% as singletons. Sequencing was carried out using blood. The receptors derive from a man aged 50-59 years with Graves' hyperthyroidism. Each CDR3 is given with its conserved first and last residue. Fields, in order: clone size, D gene, V gene, J gene, CDR3 DNA, CDR3 protein. A D gene is named only where the DNA matches it firmly. Size tells how often a clone was seen (once, few, many) or the class of an expanded clone, and some rows leave it out.

>many|.|TRBV13|TRBJ2-7
TGTGCCAGCAGCTTAGGACGCGGGATAGAGCAGTACTTC
CASSLGRGIEQYF
>.|.|TRBV10-1|TRBJ2-5
TGCGCCAGCAGTGAAACGACAGGAACCCAAGAGACCCAGTACTTC
CASSETTGTQETQYF
>few|.|TRBV24-1|TRBJ2-2
TGTGCCACCAGTGATCCCTCCCCACGATCCACCGGGGAGCTGTTTTTT
CATSDPSPRSTGELFF
>.|TRBD1|TRBV30|TRBJ2-7
TGTGCCTGGAGTGGACAGGGTAAGCTCGAGCAGTACTTC
CAWSGQGKLEQYF
>.|.|TRBV18|TRBJ1-1
TGTGCCCGCTCAGAGAACACTGAAGCTTTCTTT
CARSENTEAFF
>many|.|TRBV7-2|TRBJ1-5
TGTGCCAGCAGCCCCGACATCAATCAGCCCCAGCATTTT
CASSPDINQPQHF
>.|.|TRBV7-9|TRBJ1-2
TGTGCCAGCAGCTTAATGAGTCCGGGAGGATATGGCTACACCTTC
CASSLMSPGGYGYTF
>.|.|TRBV29-1|TRBJ2-7
TGCAGCGTTCTAGAAGGGGGGAGAAACTACGAGCAGTACTTC
CSVLEGGRNYEQYF
>many|.|TRBV27|TRBJ2-7
TGTGCCAGCAGTTTATGGGGGCGAACCGGTGAGCAGTACTTC
CASSLWGRTGEQYF
>.|.|TRBV7-2|TRBJ1-2
TGTGCCAGCAGCTTTGGGGGGGGGCGAGGCTATGGCTACACCTTC
CASSFGGGRGYGYTF
>.|.|TRBV7-9|TRBJ1-6
TGTGCCAGCAGCCGCTCAGATTCACCCCTCCACTTT
CASSRSDSPLHF
>.|TRBD2|TRBV7-9|TRBJ2-5
TGTGCCAGCAGACCCCATGGCCCCTCCCTAGCGGGGGGACTCCAAGAGACCCAGTACTTC
CASRPHGPSLAGGLQETQYF
>many|TRBD2|TRBV27|TRBJ2-7
TGTGCCAGCAAGGTGACTAGCGGAAACTACGAGCAGTACTTC
CASKVTSGNYEQYF
>few|TRBD2|TRBV7-8|TRBJ2-3
TGTGCCAGCAGCTTAAGACCGACTAGCGGGACTAGCACAGATACGCAGTATTTT
CASSLRPTSGTSTDTQYF
>many|.|TRBV5-6|TRBJ1-1
TGTGCCAGCAGCTTGGATCATTCAGGTTATACTGAAGCTTTCTTT
CASSLDHSGYTEAFF
>many|.|TRBV6-1|TRBJ1-1
TGTGCCAGCAGTCCTCATCCCGGGCAGGGCGGTTCGAACACTGAAGCTTTCTTT
CASSPHPGQGGSNTEAFF
>many|TRBD2|TRBV20-1|TRBJ2-2
TGCAGTGCTACCAGGACTAGCGGGAGTACCGGGGAGCTGTTTTTT
CSATRTSGSTGELFF
>many|.|TRBV7-2|TRBJ2-3
TGTGCCAGCAGCTTCTCCGGGATACAGGCAGATACGCAGTATTTT
CASSFSGIQADTQYF
>.|.|TRBV29-1|TRBJ1-2
TGCAGCGTTGATAACCCCCGGGGCTACACCTTC
CSVDNPRGYTF
>many|.|TRBV5-1|TRBJ2-1
TGCGCCAGCAGCTTGTTAGAGACTAGGGATGAGCAGTTCTTC
CASSLLETRDEQFF
>many|.|TRBV28|TRBJ2-7
TGTGCCAGCAGTTTAGGTTCAGTACAGGGTAGGTCCTACGAGCAGTACTTC
CASSLGSVQGRSYEQYF
>few|.|TRBV4-2|TRBJ2-1
TGTGCCAGCAGCCAAGATGTGCAGGGCCTTAGCTCCTACAATGAGCAGTTCTTC
CASSQDVQGLSSYNEQFF
>many|TRBD1|TRBV7-8|TRBJ2-1
TGTGCCAGCAGCCTAACTTCTAGGGGGCTGGGTGAGCAGTTCTTC
CASSLTSRGLGEQFF
>few|.|TRBV5-1|TRBJ1-6
TGCGCCAGCAGCTTGTCGGACCGGGAACTTAATTCACCCCTCCACTTT
CASSLSDRELNSPLHF
>.|.|TRBV24-1|TRBJ1-2
TGTGCCACCAGTGACATAACGACAGATGGCTACACCTTC
CATSDITTDGYTF
>.|.|TRBV6-2/TRBV6-3|TRBJ2-7
TGTGCCAGCAGTACACCGGGACCGTCTTCCTACGAGCAGTACTTC
CASSTPGPSSYEQYF
>many|.|TRBV3-1|TRBJ2-5
TGTGCCAGCAGCCAAGTGGGGACTCTGAGATCTTTTTACCAAGAGACCCAGTACTTC
CASSQVGTLRSFYQETQYF
>few|TRBD2|TRBV9|TRBJ2-1
TGTGCCAGCACCACGAATAGCGGGGGTTACAATGAGCAGTTCTTC
CASTTNSGGYNEQFF
>many|.|TRBV19|TRBJ2-2
TGTGCCAGTAACATCGGTGCCGGGGAGCTGTTTTTT
CASNIGAGELFF
>.|TRBD1|TRBV7-2|TRBJ1-1
TGTGCCAGCAGCGACCAGGGGGGGAGCGGCACTGAAGCTTTCTTT
CASSDQGGSGTEAFF
>.|TRBD1|TRBV24-1|TRBJ2-7
TGTGCCACCAGTGAAGCCGGGACAGGGGTCTACGAGCAGTACTTC
CATSEAGTGVYEQYF
>.|.|TRBV7-9|TRBJ1-2
TGTGCCAGCAGCTTAGAAACGGCTAACTATGGCTACACCTTC
CASSLETANYGYTF
>.|.|TRBV7-9|TRBJ2-7
TGTGCCAGCAGCTTAGTGGGCGCGCACAGGGGAGGGGAGCAGTACTTC
CASSLVGAHRGGEQYF
>many|.|TRBV29-1|TRBJ2-5
TGCAGCGTTGAGACAGGTGGGCTTTTGGAGACCCAGTACTTC
CSVETGGLLETQYF
>.|.|TRBV9|TRBJ2-5
TGTGCCAGCAGCGCGACCTCGGGACGAGGCGTGACCCAGTACTTC
CASSATSGRGVTQYF
>.|.|TRBV30|TRBJ1-2
TGTGCTGGCCGCATGCGGGGTTTCTATGGCTACACCTTC
CAGRMRGFYGYTF
>many|.|TRBV7-9|TRBJ1-1
TGTGCCAGCAGCTTAGCGGGGGCGGATGAAGCTTTCTTT
CASSLAGADEAFF
>once|TRBD1|TRBV7-2|TRBJ1-2
TGTGCCAGCAGCTCCGCTCGGGACAGCCTCTATGGCTACACCTTC
CASSSARDSLYGYTF
>.|TRBD2|TRBV25-1|TRBJ2-1
TGTGCCAGCAGTGATCTGACTAGCGGGTCCTACAATGAGCAGTTCTTC
CASSDLTSGSYNEQFF